The present entry profiles one TCR beta chain with its context. Primers for the PCR totalled 60 Vbeta and 13 Jbeta. The data were produced by immunoSEQ multiplex PCR, yet TCRdb's version contains in-frame clones alone and is incomplete. Of about 170,000 clones in the sample, over 60% were seen once. V lost 5 bases, J lost 4 bases, and 6 bases stayed unmatched. CDR1 is LNHNV and CDR2 is YYDKDF in the germline V gene (reference sequence). CDR3 length equals 15 residues. The data originate from a study of cytomegalovirus exposure and HLA in healthy donors. The receptor's source is a girl aged 5 to 17 in good health and CMV-seronegative. Sequencing was performed on PBMCs. The chain carries TRBV15 and TRBJ2-7, with 12 bases identical to TRBD2. The CDR3 bases are TGTGCCACCAGCCCCCGGACTAGCGGGGCTTACGAGCAGTACTTC. It translates to CATSPRTSGAYEQYF.